The source of this T cell receptor (beta chain) is a study of T cell responses to AZD1222 COVID-19 vaccine (dated by TCRdb to the early 2020s). For the study in its entirety: A total of 233 trial participants underwent TCR sequencing, of whom 207 received two doses of AZD1222 and about 26 received two doses of the MenACWY control vaccine. Enrollment into the trials was organized by age into subgroups of 18-55, 56-69 and 70-plus years, and those subgroups contained around 150, 28 and 57 TCR-sequenced participants, respectively. The research as a whole found: Conclusions about previously exposed vaccinees are limited, since just 5 to 7 AZD1222 recipients were seropositive for SARS-CoV-2 at baseline. The whole spike protein was spanned by vaccine-associated CD4 TCRs, and dominant responses were seen in regions 160-218 and 743-854. Reportedly, almost half of the unique spike-specific TCRs recognized epitopes lying outside the regions that are mutated in the B.1.351 and B.1.1.7 variants. Participants were mostly white British and included more females than males, and it was suggested by the authors that clonal diversity may have been underestimated. After two AZD1222 doses, both the breadth and the depth of spike-specific TCRs were significantly higher than at day 0 and than in MenACWY recipients. Because no samples from the day 14 peak response were available, repertoires could be characterized only after the peak T cell response. In the small 56-69-year group, the increase in depth fell short of significance, most likely because of low power.

The time point label of this sample denotes: about 28 days (+/-7) after the second vaccine dose. The sample's treatment or condition label, in plain terms: meningococcal conjugate vaccine given as trial control. Samples from vaccinated people were obtained from the UK trials COV001 and COV002, which included a single-blind randomized controlled phase 2/3 trial of AZD1222 (ChAdOx1 nCoV-19) in healthy adults. For TCRbeta chain sequencing, PBMC samples were collected from trial participants at day 0 and at day 28 after the second dose. Sequences SGHAT (CDR1) and FQNNGV (CDR2) are obtained from the germline V gene. The CDR3 measures 13 amino acids from cysteine to phenylalanine. The read is trimmed to its CDR3 DNA, 39 bases read in frame from base 1. At the junction V is shortened by 5 bases and J by 6 bases, with 14 bases in between. The CDR3 regions of human TCRbeta chains were subjected to immunosequencing. Per the original workflow: TCRs in the repertoires were compared against a reference library of SARS-CoV-2-specific TCRs that had been generated with the MIRA antigen-specificity platform. Breadth was defined as the fraction of unique TCRs that were SARS-CoV-2-associated. Depth was defined as the fraction of total T cells that were SARS-CoV-2-associated. Using the MIRA data, each spike-specific TCR was mapped to the spike region that the TCR reacts to and placed in a CD4 or CD8 class. Log10-transformed breadth and depth values were compared by one-way ANOVA with Sidak's multiple comparisons tests. In its TCRdb copy, this immuneACCESS table keeps in-frame sequences only and misses some clones. Where compared with another copy, unresolved V genes explain less than half of these, and the others have no known cause. The V and J calls and clone size come from that table; D and trimming were worked out from the DNA. The sample includes around 210,000 clones, with approximately 94% observed a single time. The ten largest make up around 1.7% of the sample.

Points on this clone: The antigen it recognizes is unknown. Base qualities were left out, and no much larger clone turns up one base away.

The chain employs TRBV11-2 and TRBJ2-7; the D gene is perhaps TRBD2, on 5 matching bases. This TCR came from an adult who received the MenACWY meningococcal vaccine as a control. The sample here was peripheral blood, taken 28 days after the second dose of the MenACWY control vaccine. The CDR3 reads as follows: CASSAGDAPEQYF. The nucleotides read TGTGCCAGCAGCGCCGGGGATGCACCCGAGCAGTACTTC.